The entry below gives a single T cell receptor beta chain sequence along with its context. As yet, its antigen is unknown. With V trimmed by 8 bases and J by 0 bases, 11 bases remained unmatched. The CDR3 is made up of 17 amino acids. The germline V gene encodes CDR1 LNHDA and CDR2 SQIVND (reference sequence). This specimen belongs to a study of T cells in tuberculosis. About the research overall: Samples predate treatment or fall within its first 7 days.

Time point given: new active TB diagnosis, blood taken before or within 7 days of starting treatment. Study-level findings and limits: Active tuberculosis TCR-alpha repertoires lay closer to GMM-specific TCRs than IGRA-negative controls, suggesting clonal expansion. Active tuberculosis cases were adults; controls were adolescents. Active tuberculosis patients had shorter CDR3-alpha; the beta difference was nonsignificant.

Using immunoSEQ multiplex PCR, the repertoire was profiled, and TCRdb retains in-frame clones only, with some absent. The profile shows about 33,000 clones, about 90% of them singletons. This clonotype was sampled from an adult with tuberculosis. Some clones in this sample may be carry-over from other donors' samples. Sequences were derived from PBMCs, sampled at tuberculosis diagnosis. The chain employs TRBV19 and TRBJ2-7; 12 bases map to TRBD2. CDR3 amino acids: CASGPGTSGFFSYEQYF. The CDR3 region has the DNA TGTGCCAGTGGACCCGGGACTAGCGGGTTTTTCTCCTACGAGCAGTACTTC.